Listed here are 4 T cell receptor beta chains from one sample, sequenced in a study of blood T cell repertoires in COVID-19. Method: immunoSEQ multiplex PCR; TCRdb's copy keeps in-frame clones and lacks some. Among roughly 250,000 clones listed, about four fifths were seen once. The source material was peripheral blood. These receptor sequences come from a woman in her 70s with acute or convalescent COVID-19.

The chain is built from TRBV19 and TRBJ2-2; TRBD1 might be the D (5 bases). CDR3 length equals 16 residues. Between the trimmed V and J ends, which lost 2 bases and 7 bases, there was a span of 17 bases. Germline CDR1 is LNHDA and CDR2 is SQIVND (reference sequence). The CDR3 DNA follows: TGTGCCAGTAGTATAAGGAGCACAGGTACTCTCGGGGAGCTGTTTTTT. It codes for CASSIRSTGTLGELFF.

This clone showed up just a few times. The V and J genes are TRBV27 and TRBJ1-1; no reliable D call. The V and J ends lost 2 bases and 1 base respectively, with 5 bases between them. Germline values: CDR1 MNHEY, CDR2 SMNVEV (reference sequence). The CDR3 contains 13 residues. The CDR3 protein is CASSLQQNTEAFF. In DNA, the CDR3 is TGTGCCAGCAGTTTACAACAGAACACTGAAGCTTTCTTT.

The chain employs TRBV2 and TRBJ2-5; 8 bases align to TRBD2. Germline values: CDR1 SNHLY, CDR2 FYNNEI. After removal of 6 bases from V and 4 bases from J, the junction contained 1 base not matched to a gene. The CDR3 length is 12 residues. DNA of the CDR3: TGTGCCAGCAGGGGACTAGGAGAGACCCAGTACTTC. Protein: CASRGLGETQYF.

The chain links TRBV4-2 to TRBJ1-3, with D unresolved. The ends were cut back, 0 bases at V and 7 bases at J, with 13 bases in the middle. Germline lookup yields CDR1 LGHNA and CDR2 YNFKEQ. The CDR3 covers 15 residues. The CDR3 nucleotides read TGTGCCAGCAGCCAAGATTTTCCAGGTTCGAACACCATATATTTT. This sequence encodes CASSQDFPGSNTIYF.